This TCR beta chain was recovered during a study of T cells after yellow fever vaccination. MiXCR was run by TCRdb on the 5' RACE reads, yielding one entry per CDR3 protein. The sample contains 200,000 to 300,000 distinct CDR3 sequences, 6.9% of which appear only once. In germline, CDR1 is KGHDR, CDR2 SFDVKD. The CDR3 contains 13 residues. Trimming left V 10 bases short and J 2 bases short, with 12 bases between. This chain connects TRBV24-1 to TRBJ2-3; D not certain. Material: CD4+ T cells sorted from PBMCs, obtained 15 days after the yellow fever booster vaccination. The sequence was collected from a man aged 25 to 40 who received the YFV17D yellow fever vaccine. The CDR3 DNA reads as TGTGCCACATCGTCGCCACCCACAGATACGCAGTATTTT. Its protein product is CATSSPPTDTQYF.